The 16 T cell receptor beta chains below come from one sample, sequenced in a study of T cells in Graves' hyperthyroidism and ophthalmopathy. TCR beta CDR3 regions were amplified from RNA transcripts. Primed by the HTBI set, a first-round RT-PCR was run on the TCR CDR3. TCRdb re-derived calls from the multiplex PCR reads in MiXCR, one entry per CDR3 protein. Of under 700,000 distinct CDR3 sequences listed, over 15% are singletons. The sequenced sample was blood. Every receptor here comes from a woman under 30 with Graves' hyperthyroidism.

This clonotype was observed many times. The chain couples TRBV6-1 to TRBJ2-2, with D perhaps matching TRBD2 (5 bases). CDR1 MNHNS and CDR2 SASEGT come from the germline V gene. The CDR3 is 13 amino acids. V was shortened by 5 bases and J by 8 bases, with 12 bases between the two germline ends. The CDR3 region is CASSYLASGELFF. CDR3 nucleotide sequence: TGTGCCAGCAGTTATCTAGCCTCTGGGGAGCTGTTTTTT.

The V call is TRBV7-9, the J call TRBJ2-1, with a possible D match to TRBD2 (6 bases). The CDR3 extends over 15 amino acids. Germline V CDR1 and CDR2: SEHNR, FQNEAQ (reference sequence). V lost 6 bases to trimming and J lost 7 bases, with 19 bases between them. The CDR3 DNA sequence: TGTGCCAGCAGTCCCCCCCGCGGGGCAGGGAATGAGCAGTTCTTC. Translated: CASSPPRGAGNEQFF.

J is TRBJ2-3 and V is TRBV19; 10 bases match TRBD2. Germline V lookup: CDR1 LNHDA, CDR2 SQIVND (reference sequence). Germline trimming cut 4 bases from V and 6 bases from J; bases unmatched to any gene: 13. The CDR3 totals 17 residues. The CDR3 bases are TGTGCCAGTAGTAAGTTGCCGAGCGGGGGGGCAACTGATACGCAGTATTTT. Its protein is CASSKLPSGGATDTQYF.

For this clonotype: With a much larger clone just one base away, this may be a read error. Since the CDR3 does not end with the conserved phenylalanine or tryptophan, this likely comes from a read error. The V call is TRBV7-2, the J call TRBJ2-7, with a tentative D call TRBD2 (5 bases). The CDR3 has 15 amino acids. Between the trimmed V and J ends, which lost 5 bases and 0 bases, there was a span of 14 bases. The germline CDR1 and CDR2 sequences are SGHTA and FQGNSA. CDR3 in amino acids: CASSRTSDNSYEQYL. In DNA form, the CDR3 reads TGTGCCAGCAGCCGAACTAGTGATAACTCCTACGAGCAGTACCTC.

The rearrangement uses TRBV7-3 and TRBJ2-2; 8 nucleotides match TRBD1. CDR3 length: 14 amino acids. Germline CDR1 and CDR2: SGHTA and FQGTGA. V lost 6 bases, J lost 4 bases, and 4 bases stayed unmatched. The chain's CDR3 is CASSRDRSTGELFF. The DNA of the CDR3 is TGTGCCAGCAGTCGGGACAGGTCCACCGGGGAGCTGTTTTTT.

The V and J genes are TRBV7-9 and TRBJ2-7; perhaps D is TRBD1 or TRBD2 (6 bases each). Trimming shortened V by 5 bases and J by 5 bases, and 19 bases separated the two germline ends. The CDR3 covers 15 residues. CDR1 is SEHNR, CDR2 FQNEAQ, per germline (reference sequence). The CDR3 nucleotides read TGTGCCAGCAGCCCCTTGGGCCGAGGGGGGAACGAGCAGTACTTC. Its protein product is CASSPLGRGGNEQYF.

V gene TRBV30 combines with J gene TRBJ2-2; 8 nucleotides align to TRBD1. This CDR3 has 16 amino acids. Germline V gene data show CDR1 as GTSNPN and CDR2 as SVGIG (reference sequence). After removal of 2 bases from V and 4 bases from J, the junction contained 9 bases not matched to a gene. The CDR3 coding sequence is TGTGCCTGGAGTAGGACAGGGTCCCCGAGCACCGGGGAGCTGTTTTTT. Amino acids: CAWSRTGSPSTGELFF.

The chain couples TRBV12-3 or TRBV12-4 to TRBJ1-5; D gene ambiguous. CDR3 size: 15 residues. V lost 3 bases and J lost 3, with 12 bases in between. Written as DNA, the CDR3 is TGTGCCAGCAGTTTGTACCGGGGTTACAATCAGCCCCAGCATTTT. Residues: CASSLYRGYNQPQHF.

Details on this clonotype: One base away lies a much larger clone, so this may be a sequencing read error. The chain is built from TRBV15 and TRBJ2-7; D may correspond to TRBD1 or TRBD2 (5 bases each). The CDR3 length is 17 residues. V lost 0 bases, J lost 7 bases, and 22 bases lay in between. Germline V gives CDR1 LNHNV, CDR2 YYDKDF (reference sequence). The CDR3 region is CATSRDIGTGGNNEQYF. The CDR3 bases are TGTGCCACCAGCAGAGATATCGGGACGGGTGGTAACAATGAGCAGTACTTC.

At least ten counts were recorded for this clonotype. The V gene is TRBV27, the J gene TRBJ2-1; 10 bases align to TRBD2. The CDR3 sequence is 14 residues long. Germline CDR1 MNHEY, CDR2 SMNVEV (reference sequence). Unmatched junction bases numbered 3, after V lost 8 bases and J lost 2 bases. The CDR3 region has the DNA TGTGCCAGCTCAGGACTAGCGGCCTACAATGAGCAGTTCTTC. Protein sequence: CASSGLAAYNEQFF.

CDR3 coding DNA: TGTGCCAGCAGCCAGGAGGGGGCTAGTAGCGAGCAGTACTTC. Translated: CASSQEGASSEQYF. The rearrangement links TRBV3-1 to TRBJ2-7, with D tentatively TRBD1 (7 bases). Germline values: CDR1 LGHDT, CDR2 YNNKEL (reference sequence). V was clipped by 3 bases and J by 6 bases, with 15 bases between them. The length of the CDR3 is 14 residues.

This clonotype was seen a few times. CDR3 loop: CSARDRVLGGWNEKLFF. The CDR3 DNA sequence: TGCAGTGCTAGAGATCGGGTGTTGGGGGGGTGGAATGAAAAACTGTTTTTT. The gene calls are TRBV20-1 and TRBJ1-4, with TRBD1 as a possible D gene (5 bases). The CDR3 is 17 residues long. Germline-derived CDR1 and CDR2 are DFQATT and SNEGSKA (reference sequence). V was clipped by 0 bases and J by 5 bases, with 19 bases between them.

The V call is TRBV14, the J call TRBJ2-2; 13 positions match TRBD2. Trimming took 4 bases from V and 7 from J; bases not matched to a gene: 12. This CDR3 has 18 residues. CDR1 and CDR2 (germline): SGHDN, FVKESK. The CDR3 bases are TGTGCCAGCAGCCTTGCGGGACTAGCGGGATACTATGGCGGGGAGCTGTTTTTT. The encoded protein is CASSLAGLAGYYGGELFF.

The chain recombines TRBV7-8 with TRBJ1-5, with 8 bases aligning to TRBD1. V lost 5 bases and J lost 6; bases outside the gene matches: 12. From germline, CDR1 is SGHVS and CDR2 FQNEAQ. The length of the CDR3 is 16 residues. CDR3 amino acids: CASSPFWQGAGQPQHF. CDR3 sequence (DNA): TGTGCCAGCAGCCCTTTTTGGCAGGGGGCTGGTCAGCCCCAGCATTTT.

This clonotype was seen a few times. In nucleotides, the CDR3 is TGCGCCAGCAGCCAAGATCTGGACTTGTACACAGATACGCAGTATTTT. It yields the protein CASSQDLDLYTDTQYF. J is TRBJ2-3 and V is TRBV4-3, with D possibly matching TRBD2 (5 bases). Germline CDR1 reads LGHNA; CDR2 reads YSLEER. CDR3 size: 16 residues. The V gene lost 0 bases and the J gene lost 2 bases, with 12 bases spanning the gap.

About this clonotype itself: This clone may be a read error of a much larger clone one base away. V usage is TRBV7-9 and J usage is TRBJ2-4; the D gene could be TRBD1 or TRBD2 (5 bases each). The CDR3 is 16 residues long. V was clipped by 5 bases and J by 5 bases, with 19 bases between them. CDR1 SEHNR and CDR2 FQNEAQ come from the germline V gene (reference sequence). For the CDR3, the DNA is TGTGCCAGCAGCCTCGGCAGGGACGCCAGAGAAAACATTCAGTACTTC. Its protein is CASSLGRDARENIQYF.